This TCR beta chain originates from a study of T cells in Graves' hyperthyroidism and ophthalmopathy. RNA transcripts served as the template for amplifying TCR beta CDR3 regions. First-round RT-PCR with HTBI primers amplified the TCR CDR3 region. One entry per CDR3 protein, called by TCRdb with MiXCR from the multiplex PCR reads. The data contain around 200,000 distinct CDR3 sequences, 15% to 20% of them singletons. General study results and limits: Most thyroid clonotypes that were expanded above 0.001 also turned up in blood.

This clonotype was counted only a few times. The antigen is undetermined. Per germline, CDR1 SGHTA and CDR2 FQGNSA. The V end was cut by 3 bases, the J end by 4 bases, with 12 bases between. This CDR3 region has 15 residues. The diagnostic basis comprised clinical symptoms, serum thyroxine and TRAb, thyroid ultrasound and orbital computed tomography. V is TRBV7-2 and J is TRBJ1-4; a weak D match, TRBD1 (6 bases). Sequenced input: blood. This clonotype was sampled from a woman aged 45 to 65 with Graves' hyperthyroidism. In DNA form, the CDR3 reads TGTGCCAGCAGCTTCCAGGGGTTGGATAATGAAAAACTGTTTTTT. Translating gives CASSFQGLDNEKLFF.